The 23 T cell receptor beta chains below were found in one sample sequenced in a study of cytomegalovirus exposure and HLA in healthy donors. The PCR contained 60 Vbeta and 13 Jbeta primers. TCRdb's copy holds only in-frame clones and misses some; the assay was immunoSEQ multiplex PCR. The sample lists approximately 130,000 clones, about 80% seen once, with around 3% in the top ten. Sequencing input: PBMCs. These TCRs come from a boy between 2 and 10 years old in good health and CMV-seronegative.

This sequence joins TRBV7-9 and TRBJ2-3; the D gene is possibly TRBD1 (6 bases). CDR1 is SEHNR, CDR2 FQNEAQ, per germline (reference sequence). Trimming took off 10 bases at V and 5 bases at J, with 16 bases between the two ends. The CDR3 is 13 residues long. The CDR3 DNA is TGTGCCACCGGGGCAGGGGAAGGAGATACGCAGTATTTT. Its translation is CATGAGEGDTQYF. The complete variable domain, with remaining parts taken from reference TRBV7-9 and TRBJ2-3, reads DTGVSQNPRHKITKRGQNVTFRCDPISEHNRLYWYRQTLGQGPEFLTYFQNEAQLEKSRLLSDRFSAERPKGSFSTLEIQRTEQGDSAMYLCATGAGEGDTQYFGPGTRLTVL.

The chain combines TRBV5-6 with TRBJ1-2; D is unresolved. The V gene's germline CDR1 is SGHDT and CDR2 YYEEEE. CDR3 length: 15 amino acids. Trimming pared 0 bases from V and 4 bases from J, leaving 13 bases between. CDR3 sequence (DNA): TGTGCCAGCAGCTTGGGAGCGGGCTCAGGCTATGGCTACACCTTC. Its translation is CASSLGAGSGYGYTF. Complete variable domain (other parts from reference TRBV5-6 and TRBJ1-2): DAGVTQSPTHLIKTRGQQVTLRCSPKSGHDTVSWYQQALGQGPQFIFQYYEEEERQRGNFPDRFSGHQFPNYSSELNVNALLLGDSALYLCASSLGAGSGYGYTFGSGTRLTVV.

The chain links TRBV11-2 to TRBJ2-3; D may be TRBD2 (5 bases). Germline values: CDR1 SGHAT, CDR2 FQNNGV. The CDR3 loop spans 15 amino acids. Trimming shortened V by 5 bases and J by 3 bases, and 15 bases separated the two germline ends. CDR3 protein: CASSRDKRSTDTQYF. In DNA, the CDR3 is TGTGCCAGCAGCAGGGATAAGCGGAGTACAGATACGCAGTATTTT.

The chain uses TRBV5-6 and TRBJ1-4; D gene uncertain. V gave up 0 bases and J gave up 8 bases, with 8 bases separating them. Germline CDR1 and CDR2: SGHDT and YYEEEE. The CDR3 contains 13 residues. CDR3 nucleotides: TGTGCCAGCAGCTTGGTACAGTACGAAAAACTGTTTTTT. The encoded protein is CASSLVQYEKLFF.

This chain joins TRBV13 and TRBJ2-7, with 10 bases fitting TRBD1. The CDR3 contains 15 residues. With 5 bases clipped from V and 3 bases from J, the junction kept 7 bases outside the gene matches. The germline V gene has CDR1 PRHDT and CDR2 FYEKMQ (reference sequence). For the CDR3, the DNA is TGTGCCAGCAGCGCCCGGACAGGGGGTTTCTACGAGCAGTACTTC. Protein sequence: CASSARTGGFYEQYF. The full variable domain, rest sourced from reference TRBV13 and TRBJ2-7, is AAGVIQSPRHLIKEKRETATLKCYPIPRHDTVYWYQQGPGQDPQFLISFYEKMQSDKGSIPDRFSAQQFSDYHSELNMSSLELGDSALYFCASSARTGGFYEQYFGPGTRLTVT.

The genes are TRBV6-5 and TRBJ2-7, with 10 bases that match TRBD1. The germline CDR1 and CDR2 sequences are MNHEY and SVGAGI. The CDR3 is 14 residues long. The V segment lost 7 bases and the J segment 2 bases; nucleotides outside the gene matches: 5. CDR3 DNA sequence: TGTGCCAGCACTCAAGGGACAGGGGCCTACGAGCAGTACGTC. Translation gives CASTQGTGAYEQYV.

The genes are TRBV30 and TRBJ2-2; possible D gene TRBD2, 5 bases. Germline CDR1 is GTSNPN and CDR2 is SVGIG (reference sequence). CDR3 length: 14 residues. V was clipped by 4 bases and J by 4 bases, with 13 bases between them. The CDR3 DNA follows: TGTGCCTGGAACCCGGGATCCGGCACCGGGGAGCTGTTTTTT. Its protein is CAWNPGSGTGELFF.

This clone was picked up one time. The chain uses TRBV6-4 and TRBJ2-3, with a weak D call TRBD1 (6 bases). CDR3 length: 15 amino acids. The V end was cut by 0 bases, the J end by 4 bases, with 11 bases between. Per the germline V gene, CDR1 is MRHNA and CDR2 is SNTAGT. The CDR3 reads CASSDSVRGPDTQYF. In DNA, the CDR3 is TGTGCCAGCAGTGACTCGGTCAGGGGTCCAGATACGCAGTATTTT.

The gene calls are TRBV4-3 and TRBJ2-2, with D perhaps TRBD1 (6 bases). The V and J ends lost 0 bases and 6 bases respectively, with 8 bases between them. This CDR3 has 14 residues. Per germline, CDR1 LGHNA and CDR2 YSLEER. DNA for the CDR3: TGCGCCAGCAGCCAAGAGACAGGATCCGGGGAGCTGTTTTTT. Protein sequence: CASSQETGSGELFF.

The chain combines TRBV13 with TRBJ2-1, with 9 bases identical to TRBD2. V trimming: 2 bases; J trimming: 4 bases; junction bases outside the gene matches: 3. There are 15 residues in the CDR3. Germline CDR1 reads PRHDT; CDR2 reads FYEKMQ (reference sequence). The CDR3 reads CASSLRSGRYNEQFF. The CDR3 DNA sequence: TGTGCCAGCAGCTTACGCAGCGGGAGGTACAATGAGCAGTTCTTC.

The V and J genes are TRBV5-6 and TRBJ1-5; a weak D match, TRBD1 (5 bases). The CDR3 is 14 residues long. The germline V gene encodes CDR1 SGHDT and CDR2 YYEEEE. Trimming cost V 0 bases and J 2 bases, with 6 bases left between them. The CDR3 DNA reads as TGTGCCAGCAGCTTGGCCAGGGGCAATCAGCCCCAGCATTTT. This encodes CASSLARGNQPQHF.

The V call is TRBV30, the J call TRBJ1-2; no firm D call. Germline CDR1 and CDR2: GTSNPN and SVGIG (reference sequence). There are 13 residues in the CDR3. V lost 2 bases and J 8 bases, leaving 15 bases between the germline ends. DNA for the CDR3: TGTGCCTGGAGTCCACTGGGCGAGTGGGGCTACACCTTC. It yields the protein CAWSPLGEWGYTF.

V is TRBV5-4 and J is TRBJ2-3; D not certain. The germline CDR1 and CDR2 sequences are SGHNT and YYREEE (reference sequence). The CDR3 contains 15 residues. V was shortened by 4 bases and J by 3 bases, with 15 bases between the two germline ends. As DNA, the CDR3 is TGTGCCAGCAGCCCTACTACTTACTCAACAGATACGCAGTATTTT. Translating it yields CASSPTTYSTDTQYF.

This sequence joins TRBV2 and TRBJ2-4, with D maybe TRBD2 (5 bases). V was cut by 0 bases and J by 0 bases, with 24 bases left in between. This CDR3 has 21 amino acids. Germline assignment: CDR1 SNHLY and CDR2 FYNNEI. DNA of the CDR3: TGTGCCAGCAGTGAAGCGGAAGGTATTAGAAAAGGGAGAATAGCCAAAAACATTCAGTACTTC. Residues: CASSEAEGIRKGRIAKNIQYF. The variable domain in full, completed from reference TRBV2 and TRBJ2-4, reads EPEVTQTPSHQVTQMGQEVILRCVPISNHLYFYWYRQILGQKVEFLVSFYNNEISEKSEIFDDQFSVERPDGSNFTLKIRSTKLEDSAMYFCASSEAEGIRKGRIAKNIQYFGAGTRLSVL.

This clone is medium-sized in the sample. The V gene is TRBV7-6, the J gene TRBJ2-1, with TRBD2 matching over 8 bases. The germline V gene has CDR1 SGHVS and CDR2 FNYEAQ. The CDR3 totals 17 residues. V lost 1 base, J lost 2 bases, and 7 bases stayed unmatched. The CDR3 is CASSLEGAGVAYNEQFF. As DNA, the CDR3 is TGTGCCAGCAGCTTAGAAGGAGCGGGGGTGGCCTACAATGAGCAGTTCTTC.

The chain is built from TRBV21-1 and TRBJ1-2; TRBD1, the table's D call, was not compared with the DNA. TRBV21-1 is a pseudogene. The CDR3 is made up of 18 amino acids. CDR3 coding DNA: TGTGCCAGCAGCCCCCAAAGGGCAGGGATGGACCTTAACTATGGCTACACCTTC. Encoded protein: CASSPQRAGMDLNYGYTF.

The chain combines TRBV6-7 with TRBJ1-5, with 7 positions matching TRBD1. TRBV6-7 is reported as an ORF; its role is uncertain. V gave up 5 bases and J gave up 0 bases; unmatched junction bases: 7. The length of the CDR3 is 16 residues. The CDR3 DNA reads as TGTGCCAGCAGTCGCCGGGACAGTCATAGCAATCAGCCCCAGCATTTT. It encodes CASSRRDSHSNQPQHF.

The chain uses TRBV6-5 and TRBJ1-2; D is undetermined. This CDR3 region has 14 residues. The ends were cut back, 5 bases at V and 2 bases at J, with 12 bases in the middle. Per the germline V gene, CDR1 is MNHEY and CDR2 is SVGAGI. CDR3 region: CASSGRSGNYGYTF. CDR3 in DNA: TGTGCCAGCAGTGGCCGGTCCGGGAACTATGGCTACACCTTC.

This rearrangement joins TRBV7-2 to TRBJ2-3; tentative D call: TRBD1 (5 bases). The germline V gene has CDR1 SGHTA and CDR2 FQGNSA. The CDR3 sequence is 15 residues long. Trimming left V 5 bases short and J 0 bases short, with 12 bases between. Here the CDR3 reads CASSPRRGSTDTQYF. The DNA of the CDR3 is TGTGCCAGCAGCCCCCGAAGGGGTAGCACAGATACGCAGTATTTT.

V and J are TRBV5-1 and TRBJ2-2, with 7 bases aligning to TRBD2. The V gene end was trimmed by 2 bases and the J gene end by 0 bases; junction bases not matched to a gene: 4. CDR1 and CDR2 (germline): SGHRS, YFSETQ. The CDR3 sequence is 16 residues long. CDR3 amino acids: CASSFIAGSNTGELFF. Written as DNA, the CDR3 is TGCGCCAGCAGCTTTATAGCGGGTTCGAACACCGGGGAGCTGTTTTTT.

CDR3 sequence reads: CASSDSSGGGTDTQYF. CDR3 sequence (DNA): TGTGCCAGCAGTGACTCCAGCGGGGGGGGGACAGATACGCAGTATTTT. This chain links TRBV6-4 with TRBJ2-3; 10 nucleotides align to TRBD2. This CDR3 has 16 amino acids. J gave up 3 bases and V 0 bases, and 3 bases lay outside the gene matches. The germline V gene has CDR1 MRHNA and CDR2 SNTAGT.

The chain combines TRBV27 with TRBJ2-7, with D maybe TRBD1 (6 bases). The CDR3 runs 13 residues. From germline, CDR1 is MNHEY and CDR2 SMNVEV (reference sequence). Trimming stripped 2 bases from V and 3 bases from J, with 8 bases between. CDR3 in DNA: TGTGCCAGCAGTTTAGGACAGCACTACGAGCAGTACTTC. It is translated as CASSLGQHYEQYF.

CDR3 residues: CASSMSVPRLHYNEQFF. For the CDR3, the DNA is TGTGCCAGTAGTATGTCGGTGCCACGACTACATTACAATGAGCAGTTCTTC. This chain joins TRBV19 and TRBJ2-1, with D possibly being TRBD2 (5 bases). Trimming left V 3 bases short and J 4 bases short, with 19 bases between. Germline V gene lookup returns CDR1 LNHDA and CDR2 SQIVND (reference sequence). CDR3 size: 17 residues.